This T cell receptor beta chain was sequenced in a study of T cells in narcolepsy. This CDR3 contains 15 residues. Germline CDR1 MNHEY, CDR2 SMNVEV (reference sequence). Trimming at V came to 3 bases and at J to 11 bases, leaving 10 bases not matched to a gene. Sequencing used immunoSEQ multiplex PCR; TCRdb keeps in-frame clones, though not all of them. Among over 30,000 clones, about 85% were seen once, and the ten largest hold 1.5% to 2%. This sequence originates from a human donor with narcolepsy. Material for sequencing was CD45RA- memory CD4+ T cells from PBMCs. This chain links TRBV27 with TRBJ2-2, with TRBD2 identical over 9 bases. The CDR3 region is CASSLRGGTSLELFF. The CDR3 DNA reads TGTGCCAGCAGTTTGCGGGGAGGGACTAGCCTCGAGCTGTTTTTT.